These 2 T cell receptor beta chains came from one sample sequenced in a study of T cell responses to AZD1222 COVID-19 vaccine. Generated by immunoSEQ multiplex PCR, the TCRdb table keeps only in-frame clones and is missing some. The repertoire consists of 60,000 to 90,000 clones, with roughly 84% occurring once and the leading ten covering more than 15%. Material: peripheral blood, obtained 28 days after the second AZD1222 dose. The receptor source for this set is an adult who received the AZD1222 COVID-19 vaccine.

This sequence joins TRBV4-2 and TRBJ1-1; D may be TRBD1 (5 bases). This CDR3 is built from 16 residues. The germline V gene encodes CDR1 LGHNA and CDR2 YNFKEQ. Trimming cost V 0 bases and J 2 bases, with 13 bases left between them. CDR3 nucleotide sequence: TGTGCCAGCAGCCAAGATGCGGGGGGAGTAAACACTGAAGCTTTCTTT. Translation gives CASSQDAGGVNTEAFF.

This chain joins TRBV18 and TRBJ1-2, with 8 bases identical to TRBD1. J gave up 3 bases and V 3 bases, and 9 bases lay outside the gene matches. Germline values: CDR1 KGHSH, CDR2 LQKENI. This CDR3 spans 16 amino acids. DNA for the CDR3: TGTGCCAGCTCACCCTACGCACAGGGGGTATACTATGGCTACACCTTC. It specifies CASSPYAQGVYYGYTF.